These 9 T cell receptor beta chains originate from one sample sequenced in a study of T-cell reconstitution after alpha-beta-depleted transplantation in children. Unique molecular identifiers were used in preparing the TCRbeta library. TCRdb passed the PCR reads through MiXCR, listing each CDR3 protein once. This table holds about 300,000 distinct CDR3 sequences, over 9.5% found once. Sample: PBMCs, taken before TCRalphabeta/CD19-depleted stem cell transplant. The receptors were sampled from a boy in the first two years of life with acute myeloid leukemia, due to receive a stem cell transplant.

This clonotype was seen ten or more times. This sequence joins TRBV9 and TRBJ2-6; D gene unclear. This CDR3 spans 14 amino acids. Germline CDR1 and CDR2: SGDLS and YYNGEE. The ends were cut back, 0 bases at V and 2 bases at J, with 3 bases in the middle. The CDR3 loop reads CASSVDPGANVLTF. As DNA, the CDR3 is TGTGCCAGCAGCGTAGACCCTGGGGCCAACGTCCTGACTTTC.

This clonotype was recorded many times. The V gene is TRBV12-3 or TRBV12-4, the J gene TRBJ2-1; 7 nucleotides align to TRBD1. Trimming cost V 10 bases and J 0 bases; bases outside gene matches: 6. The CDR3 extends over 14 amino acids. The CDR3 DNA reads TGTGCCACCCACAGGGGTATCTCCTACAATGAGCAGTTCTTC. Translation: CATHRGISYNEQFF.

This clonotype was detected ten times or more. V gene TRBV3-1 combines with J gene TRBJ2-7, with D possibly TRBD1 on 6 matching bases. Germline V gene data show CDR1 as LGHDT and CDR2 as YNNKEL (reference sequence). This CDR3 region has 13 residues. V was trimmed by 4 bases and J by 7 bases, leaving 14 bases between them. This CDR3 is CASSPGRGREQYF. DNA of the CDR3: TGTGCCAGCAGCCCCGGCAGGGGTAGGGAGCAGTACTTC.

This chain uses TRBV6-2 or TRBV6-3 with TRBJ2-1; D is unclear. This CDR3 spans 16 amino acids. Trimming took off 2 bases at V and 5 bases at J, with 16 bases between the two ends. Germline-derived CDR1 and CDR2 are MNHEY and SVGEGT. CDR3 nucleotide sequence: TGTGCCAGCAGTTACGGAAAGGAAAGGTGGAACAATGAGCAGTTCTTC. It codes for CASSYGKERWNNEQFF.

This clonotype came up many times. The gene calls are TRBV11-2 and TRBJ2-1; D is undetermined. The V end lost 6 bases, the J end lost 7 bases, and 13 bases lay between the germline ends. Germline V gene lookup returns CDR1 SGHAT and CDR2 FQNNGV. The CDR3 length is 13 residues. This CDR3 reads CASSPAPRNEQFF. Here the CDR3 DNA reads TGTGCCAGCAGTCCTGCCCCACGGAATGAGCAGTTCTTC.

This clonotype was counted at least ten times. This chain uses TRBV4-2 with TRBJ1-6; TRBD1 might be the D (5 bases). Trimming removed 0 bases from V and 8 bases from J, with 8 bases in between. Germline CDR1 reads LGHNA; CDR2 reads YNFKEQ. CDR3 length: 14 residues. The CDR3 is CASSQDGGDSPLHF. In DNA form, the CDR3 reads TGTGCCAGCAGCCAAGACGGGGGGGATTCACCCCTCCACTTT.

CDR3 in amino acids: CASSLAVGAAETQYF. The CDR3 DNA follows: TGTGCCAGCAGCTTAGCCGTGGGGGCGGCAGAGACCCAGTACTTC. The J gene is TRBJ2-5, the V gene TRBV13; tentatively, D is TRBD1 (6 bases). This CDR3 is built from 15 residues. Germline V gene data show CDR1 as PRHDT and CDR2 as FYEKMQ (reference sequence). Trimming shortened V by 1 base and J by 4 bases, and 13 bases separated the two germline ends. The whole variable domain, filled in from reference TRBV13 and TRBJ2-5, reads AAGVIQSPRHLIKEKRETATLKCYPIPRHDTVYWYQQGPGQDPQFLISFYEKMQSDKGSIPDRFSAQQFSDYHSELNMSSLELGDSALYFCASSLAVGAAETQYFGPGTRLLVL.

This clonotype has at least ten counts. The chain has TRBV9 and TRBJ2-3, with 8 bases fitting TRBD2. Looked up from germline, CDR1 is SGDLS and CDR2 is YYNGEE. The junction had 7 bases not matched to a gene; V was cut back by 2 bases and J by 5 bases. The CDR3 consists of 15 residues. In DNA, the CDR3 is TGTGCCAGCAGCGTCGGGAGGGGACCCAGAGATACGCAGTATTTT. It specifies CASSVGRGPRDTQYF.

There are many counts of this clonotype. V is TRBV6-5 and J is TRBJ2-7, with 10 bases matching TRBD2. The V segment lost 4 bases and the J segment 5 bases; nucleotides outside the gene matches: 8. The CDR3 extends over 15 amino acids. The V gene's germline CDR1 is MNHEY and CDR2 SVGAGI. The CDR3 sequence is CASSLTGTSVHEQYF. CDR3 DNA: TGTGCCAGCAGTTTGACCGGGACTAGCGTCCACGAGCAGTACTTC.